This section outlines one T cell receptor beta chain sequence together with its context. This specimen comes from a study of blood T cell repertoires in COVID-19. Study context: Samples representing acute and convalescent COVID-19 were sourced from the United States, Italy and Spain.

This table comes from immunoSEQ multiplex PCR, and its TCRdb copy is limited to in-frame clones, with some not included. Found here are some 240,000 clones, 60% to 85% of them singletons; the top ten hold approximately 6.6%. The length of the CDR3 is 15 residues. V was cut by 4 bases and J by 1 base, with 14 bases left in between. Germline assignment: CDR1 SGHRS and CDR2 YFSETQ. The source is a woman aged 70-85 years with acute or convalescent COVID-19. V usage is TRBV5-1 and J usage is TRBJ1-1; D might be TRBD1 (6 bases). The sample comprised peripheral blood. CDR3 loop: CASSQDGQPNTEAFF. The CDR3 DNA reads TGCGCCAGCAGCCAGGACGGACAGCCGAACACTGAAGCTTTCTTT. Together with reference TRBV5-1 and TRBJ1-1, the CDR3 gives the full variable domain: KAGVTQTPRYLIKTRGQQVTLSCSPISGHRSVSWYQQTPGQGLQFLFEYFSETQRNKGNFPGRFSGRQFSNSRSEMNVSTLELGDSALYLCASSQDGQPNTEAFFGQGTRLTVV.